The entry that follows covers one T cell receptor beta chain sequence. The germline gene is not matched at one end of the junction; a read error may be the cause. These data originate in a study of blood T cells in healthy people across ages. Next came a second PCR, run for about 6 to 12 cycles, which used a sample-barcoded 5' primer along with a J-beta primer mix. TCRdb redid the calling of the 5' RACE reads with MiXCR, one entry per CDR3 protein. The sample has around 1.5 million distinct CDR3 sequences; approximately 42% are singletons. CDR3 length: 14 amino acids. Germline V gene data show CDR1 as SGHDN and CDR2 as FVKESK.

The specimen sequenced was blood. The clonotype was recovered from a woman aged 18 to 35 in good health. The chain carries TRBV14 and TRBJ1-1, with D maybe TRBD1 (5 bases). For the CDR3, the DNA is TGTGTCAGCAGCCCAACAGGCGGCGGGACTGAAGCTTTCTTT. This translates into CVSSPTGGGTEAFF. Using reference TRBV14 and TRBJ1-1 for the parts outside the CDR3, the full variable domain is EAGVTQFPSHSVIEKGQTVTLRCDPISGHDNLYWYRRVMGKEIKFLLHFVKESKQDESGMPNNRFLAERTGGTYSTLKVQPAELEDSGVYFCVSSPTGGGTEAFFGQGTRLTVV.